What follows are 23 T cell receptor beta chains derived from one specimen sequenced in a study of Graves' ophthalmopathy and Graves' hyperthyroidism. RNA transcripts provided the template for amplifying TCR beta CDR3 regions. RT-PCR was first run with HTBI primers, then multiplex PCR in a second round. TCRdb re-called the multiplex PCR reads through MiXCR, storing one row per CDR3 protein. The sample includes a few hundred thousand distinct CDR3 sequences, approximately 15% of them seen just once. Material: peripheral blood. The receptors shown here come from a woman in her late teens or twenties with stable Graves' hyperthyroidism.

At least ten counts were recorded for this clonotype. The chain uses TRBV6-2 or TRBV6-3 and TRBJ1-1; 7 bases agree with TRBD1. The J segment lost 5 bases and the V segment lost 7 bases, leaving 13 bases of the junction unmatched. Germline CDR1 and CDR2: MNHEY and SVGEGT. The CDR3 extends over 15 amino acids. CDR3 protein: CASTHPKGTATEAFF. CDR3 sequence (DNA): TGTGCCAGCACCCATCCGAAAGGGACAGCTACTGAAGCTTTCTTT.

This clonotype was counted many times. The chain combines TRBV15 with TRBJ2-2; no clear D gene. The CDR3 runs to 14 residues. Trimming removed 1 base from V and 4 bases from J, with 7 bases in between. Germline V gives CDR1 LNHNV, CDR2 YYDKDF (reference sequence). CDR3 amino acids: CATSRGSSTGELFF. The CDR3 bases are TGTGCCACCAGCAGAGGTAGCAGCACCGGGGAGCTGTTTTTT.

This clonotype was seen just once. V usage is TRBV6-2 or TRBV6-3 and J usage is TRBJ2-7; D is ambiguous. Trimming took off 6 bases at V and 0 bases at J, with 12 bases between the two ends. Germline CDR1 reads MNHEY; CDR2 reads SVGEGT. The CDR3 is 14 amino acids. CDR3 loop: CASSPRHSSYEQYF. As DNA, the CDR3 is TGTGCCAGCAGCCCCCGGCACTCCTCCTACGAGCAGTACTTC.

This chain links TRBV29-1 with TRBJ1-1; D is unresolved. The CDR3 extends over 14 amino acids. Trimming removed 1 base from V and 1 base from J, with 10 bases in between. CDR1 SQVTM and CDR2 ANQGSEA come from the germline V gene. Here the CDR3 reads CSVEGTSANTEAFF. CDR3 nucleotides: TGCAGCGTTGAAGGCACCAGCGCGAACACTGAAGCTTTCTTT.

With regard to this clonotype: This could be a read error, since a much larger clone is one nucleotide away. This rearrangement joins TRBV27 to TRBJ1-1, with a possible D match to TRBD1 (6 bases). The CDR3 runs to 15 residues. CDR1 and CDR2 from the germline V gene are MNHEY and SMNVEV (reference sequence). The CDR3 nucleotides are TGTGCCAGCAGTTTTGACGAGGGGGGGAACACTGAAGGTTTCTTT. Its protein is CASSFDEGGNTEGFF.

Concerning this clonotype itself: This may arise from a read error, as a much more abundant clone is one base away. The CDR3 DNA is TGCAGTGCTCGAAGGACAGGGGATGCTTTCTTT. Protein: CSARRTGDAFF. The J gene is TRBJ1-1, the V gene TRBV20-1; 9 bases line up with TRBD1. The CDR3 is made up of 11 amino acids. Germline-derived CDR1 and CDR2 are DFQATT and SNEGSKA (reference sequence). The ends lost 5 bases at V and 11 bases at J; junction bases unmatched: 6.

This clonotype was seen at least ten times. The chain employs TRBV24-1 and TRBJ2-2, with 8 bases fitting TRBD1. Germline V gene lookup returns CDR1 KGHDR and CDR2 SFDVKD. CDR3 length: 17 amino acids. After removal of 5 bases from V and 6 bases from J, the junction contained 13 bases not matched to a gene. CDR3 coding DNA: TGTGCCACCAGTGCCCCCGGACAGGGCGGCAAGGCCGGGGAGCTGTTTTTT. As protein: CATSAPGQGGKAGELFF.

Ten or more counts support this clonotype. V usage is TRBV11-2 and J usage is TRBJ2-7, with D possibly being TRBD2 (7 bases). The CDR3 contains 14 residues. Germline loops: CDR1 SGHAT, CDR2 FQNNGV. Trimming left V 3 bases short and J 5 bases short, with 14 bases between. CDR3 nucleotide sequence: TGTGCCAGCAGCTTGGCGGGGGCGCTTAACGAGCAGTACTTC. Translating gives CASSLAGALNEQYF.

This clonotype showed up just a few times. The chain has TRBV5-1 and TRBJ1-2, with D tentatively TRBD1 (5 bases). Trimming removed 3 bases from V and 4 bases from J, with 13 bases in between. CDR1 is SGHRS, CDR2 YFSETQ, per germline. This CDR3 has 14 residues. CDR3 residues: CASSSAPGRYGYTF. CDR3 sequence (DNA): TGCGCCAGCAGCTCCGCGCCAGGGCGCTATGGCTACACCTTC.

This clonotype was picked up many times. CDR3 amino acids: CASSLSRGDGYEQYF. CDR3 DNA: TGTGCCAGCAGTTTATCGAGGGGGGACGGATACGAGCAGTACTTC. The chain uses TRBV27 and TRBJ2-7; D tentatively reads TRBD1 or TRBD2 (6 bases each). The CDR3 contains 15 residues. V was clipped by 0 bases and J by 4 bases, with 13 bases between them. Germline lookup yields CDR1 MNHEY and CDR2 SMNVEV (reference sequence).

This clonotype was seen many times. The chain links TRBV10-3 to TRBJ1-1; D unresolved. The CDR3 loop spans 15 amino acids. Germline lookup yields CDR1 ENHRY and CDR2 SYGVKD. V gave up 3 bases and J gave up 1 base, with 12 bases separating them. CDR3 nucleotide sequence: TGTGCCATCAGTGAAGGCGGCAAGCCGAACACTGAAGCTTTCTTT. Amino acids: CAISEGGKPNTEAFF.

This clonotype was detected ten times or more. The chain recombines TRBV6-5 with TRBJ2-7, with D tentatively TRBD1 (5 bases). Trimming took 2 bases from V and 0 from J, leaving 17 bases between them. This CDR3 comprises 17 residues. The germline V gene has CDR1 MNHEY and CDR2 SVGAGI. For the CDR3, the DNA is TGTGCCAGCAGTTACCCATTCTCCGACAGAAGCTCCTACGAGCAGTACTTC. The encoded protein is CASSYPFSDRSSYEQYF.

At least ten counts were recorded for this clonotype. J is TRBJ2-7 and V is TRBV11-2; weak D call: TRBD1 (5 bases). Germline loops: CDR1 SGHAT, CDR2 FQNNGV. This CDR3 is 15 amino acids long. Trimming cost V 5 bases and J 2 bases, with 16 bases left between them. DNA of the CDR3: TGTGCCAGCAGCCCCCTCAACAGGTTTCCCTACGAGCAGTACTTC. It is translated as CASSPLNRFPYEQYF.

In the case of this clonotype: A read error may be the cause here, since a much bigger clone is one base away. This chain uses TRBV12-3 or TRBV12-4 with TRBJ2-2, with D possibly being TRBD2 (5 bases). The CDR3 covers 11 residues. CDR3 nucleotide sequence: TGTGCCAGCAGATCCACCGGGGAGCTGTGTTTT. This translates into CASRSTGELCF.

Ten or more counts support this clonotype. The chain is built from TRBV24-1 and TRBJ2-7; 9 bases map to TRBD1. Per germline, CDR1 KGHDR and CDR2 SFDVKD. V trimming: 4 bases; J trimming: 1 base; junction bases outside the gene matches: 4. This CDR3 comprises 15 residues. The CDR3, as DNA: TGTGCCACCAGTGACACCGGGACAGGGTCCTACGAGCAGTACTTC. Its protein is CATSDTGTGSYEQYF.

This clonotype was counted ten times or more. This chain uses TRBV28 with TRBJ1-1; perhaps TRBD1 as D (5 bases). Germline V gives CDR1 MDHEN, CDR2 SYDVKM. This CDR3 region has 10 residues. Trimming pared 5 bases from V and 14 bases from J, leaving 12 bases between. DNA of the CDR3: TGTGCCAGCAGTGTGACAGCTACCTTCTTT. As protein: CASSVTATFF.

This clonotype was observed at least ten times. This chain uses TRBV12-3 or TRBV12-4 with TRBJ1-1; D gene uncertain. The CDR3 length is 18 residues. The V end was cut by 2 bases, the J end by 4 bases, with 23 bases between. The CDR3 nucleotides are TGTGCCAGCAGTTTACATTCGGGCAGTAACCCGTGGGGCACTGAAGCTTTCTTT. Residues: CASSLHSGSNPWGTEAFF.

This clonotype was recorded a few times. The junction and the germline gene differ at one end; a read error may be behind it. J is TRBJ2-7 and V is TRBV3-1; D perhaps matches TRBD2 (6 bases). CDR3 length equals 14 residues. CDR1 LGHDT and CDR2 YNNKEL come from the germline V gene (reference sequence). The CDR3 DNA is TGTGCCAGCAGCCAAGCTGGGTGGGGGGACGAGCGGTACTTC. Translated, it gives CASSQAGWGDERYF.

This clonotype was found many times. The chain uses TRBV13 and TRBJ1-1, with D maybe TRBD1 (5 bases). The germline V gene encodes CDR1 PRHDT and CDR2 FYEKMQ (reference sequence). V was clipped by 5 bases and J by 8 bases, with 12 bases between them. The CDR3 loop spans 12 amino acids. This CDR3 reads CASSERQPEAFF. DNA of the CDR3: TGTGCCAGCAGCGAGAGACAGCCAGAAGCTTTCTTT.

This clonotype was seen many times. CDR3 DNA sequence: TGTGCCAGCAGCTTAGTTCGACAGGGTGGTTCACCCCTCCACTTT. This codes for CASSLVRQGGSPLHF. The chain is built from TRBV7-2 and TRBJ1-6; 7 nucleotides agree with TRBD1. CDR1 is SGHTA, CDR2 FQGNSA, per germline. The CDR3 loop spans 15 amino acids. V trimming: 1 base; J trimming: 9 bases; junction bases outside the gene matches: 6.

This clonotype was counted ten times or more. The J gene is TRBJ1-2, the V gene TRBV5-1; D perhaps matches TRBD1 (6 bases). Germline assignment: CDR1 SGHRS and CDR2 YFSETQ. The V gene lost 4 bases and the J gene lost 0 bases, with 16 bases spanning the gap. CDR3 length: 16 amino acids. The CDR3, as DNA: TGCGCCAGCAGCAGTACTTCAGGGGCACCTAACTATGGCTACACCTTC. Translating gives CASSSTSGAPNYGYTF. The whole variable domain, filled in from reference TRBV5-1 and TRBJ1-2, reads KAGVTQTPRYLIKTRGQQVTLSCSPISGHRSVSWYQQTPGQGLQFLFEYFSETQRNKGNFPGRFSGRQFSNSRSEMNVSTLELGDSALYLCASSSTSGAPNYGYTFGSGTRLTVV.

The table lists this clonotype with many counts. The CDR3 region is CASSFGTRIWETQYF. CDR3 nucleotide sequence: TGTGCCAGCAGCTTTGGGACTAGGATTTGGGAGACCCAGTACTTC. The rearrangement links TRBV11-2 to TRBJ2-5; the match to TRBD2 covers 8 bases. Germline V gene data show CDR1 as SGHAT and CDR2 as FQNNGV. V shed 3 bases, J shed 5 bases, and the junction held 8 bases outside the gene matches. There are 15 residues in the CDR3. Combining the CDR3 with reference TRBV11-2 and TRBJ2-5 gives the whole variable domain EAGVAQSPRYKIIEKRQSVAFWCNPISGHATLYWYQQILGQGPKLLIQFQNNGVVDDSQLPKDRFSAERLKGVDSTLKIQPAKLEDSAVYLCASSFGTRIWETQYFGPGTRLLVL.

This clonotype was seen repeatedly, ten times or more. The junction shows a germline mismatch at one end, possibly a read error. This chain connects TRBV15 to TRBJ1-1; no definite D call. The germline CDR1 and CDR2 sequences are LNHNV and YYDKDF (reference sequence). The CDR3 totals 12 residues. The CDR3 spells CATSRDWTGAFF. The CDR3 nucleotides are TGTGCCACCAGCAGAGACTGGACTGGAGCTTTCTTT.